This T cell receptor beta chain comes out of a study of T cell changes during pregnancy in multiple sclerosis. V dropped 1 base and J dropped 4 bases, with 13 bases sitting between them. The germline CDR1 and CDR2 sequences are SNHLY and FYNNEI. The CDR3 is 15 residues long. The repertoire was sequenced with immunoSEQ multiplex PCR; TCRdb's copy has only in-frame clones and lacks some. The data hold 65,000 to 85,000 clones, with roughly nine tenths observed a single time. This receptor was identified in a female donor in good health, enrolled as a control in a pregnancy study. The material was peripheral blood, obtained after pregnancy. V and J are TRBV2 and TRBJ2-5; D is possibly TRBD2 (6 bases). As DNA, the CDR3 is TGTGCCAGCAGTGAAGTGGGAACGGAGGGAGAGACCCAGTACTTC. As protein: CASSEVGTEGETQYF.